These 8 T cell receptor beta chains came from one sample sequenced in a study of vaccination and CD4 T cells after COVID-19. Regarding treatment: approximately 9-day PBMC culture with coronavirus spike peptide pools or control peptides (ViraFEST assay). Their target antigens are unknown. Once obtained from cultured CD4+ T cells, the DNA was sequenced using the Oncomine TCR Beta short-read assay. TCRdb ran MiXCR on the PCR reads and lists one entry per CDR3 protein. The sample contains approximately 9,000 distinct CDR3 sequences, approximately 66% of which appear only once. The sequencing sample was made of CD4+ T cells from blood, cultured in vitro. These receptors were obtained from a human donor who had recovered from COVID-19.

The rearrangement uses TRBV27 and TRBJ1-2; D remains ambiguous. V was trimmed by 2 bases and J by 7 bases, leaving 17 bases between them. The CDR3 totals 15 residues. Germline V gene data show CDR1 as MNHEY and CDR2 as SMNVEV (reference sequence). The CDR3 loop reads CASSLNLSGGSGYTF. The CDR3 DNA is TGTGCCAGCAGTTTAAATTTATCGGGTGGGAGTGGCTACACCTTC.

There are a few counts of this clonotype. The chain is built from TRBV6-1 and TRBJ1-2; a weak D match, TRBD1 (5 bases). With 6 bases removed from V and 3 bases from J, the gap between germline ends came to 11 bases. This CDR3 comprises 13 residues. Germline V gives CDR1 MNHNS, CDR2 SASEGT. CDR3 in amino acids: CASRRGMDYGYTF. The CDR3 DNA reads TGTGCCAGCAGGAGGGGTATGGACTATGGCTACACCTTC.

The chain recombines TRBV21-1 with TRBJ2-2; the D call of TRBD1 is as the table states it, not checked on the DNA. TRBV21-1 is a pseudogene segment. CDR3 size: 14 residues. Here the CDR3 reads CASSFQRQAGELFF. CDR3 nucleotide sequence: TGTGCCAGCAGCTTCCAGCGACAGGCCGGGGAGCTGTTTTTT.

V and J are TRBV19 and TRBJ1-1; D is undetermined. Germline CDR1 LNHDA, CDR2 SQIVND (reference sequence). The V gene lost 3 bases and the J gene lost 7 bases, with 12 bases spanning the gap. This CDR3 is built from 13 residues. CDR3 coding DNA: TGTGCCAGTAGTATCGGTGGAGGCTTTGAAGCTTTCTTT. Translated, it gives CASSIGGGFEAFF.

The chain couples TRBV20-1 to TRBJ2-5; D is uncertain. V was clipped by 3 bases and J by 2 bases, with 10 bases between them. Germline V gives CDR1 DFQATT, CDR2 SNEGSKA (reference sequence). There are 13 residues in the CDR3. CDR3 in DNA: TGCAGTGCTAGGACTTTGGTGCAAGAGACCCAGTACTTC. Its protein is CSARTLVQETQYF.

The CDR3 protein is CASGGSGLRTNTEAFF. In DNA, the CDR3 is TGTGCCAGCGGCGGATCGGGCCTCAGGACGAACACTGAAGCTTTCTTT. This chain uses TRBV27 with TRBJ1-1; D call uncertain. Germline CDR1 MNHEY, CDR2 SMNVEV (reference sequence). The CDR3 extends over 16 amino acids. V shed 8 bases and J shed 1 base, with 20 bases lying between them.

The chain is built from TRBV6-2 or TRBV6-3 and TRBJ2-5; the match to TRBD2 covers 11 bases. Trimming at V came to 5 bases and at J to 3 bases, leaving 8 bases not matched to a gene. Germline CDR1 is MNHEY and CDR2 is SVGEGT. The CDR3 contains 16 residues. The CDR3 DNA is TGTGCCAGCAGTCCAGGAGGGACTAGCGGAAAAGAGACCCAGTACTTC. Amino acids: CASSPGGTSGKETQYF.

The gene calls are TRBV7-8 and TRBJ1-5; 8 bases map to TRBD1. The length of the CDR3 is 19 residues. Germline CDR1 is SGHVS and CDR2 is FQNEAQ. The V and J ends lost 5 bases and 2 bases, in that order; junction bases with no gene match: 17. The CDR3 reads CASSIDRGAIKRGNQPQHF. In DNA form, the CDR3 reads TGTGCCAGCAGCATAGACAGGGGAGCAATCAAGCGTGGCAATCAGCCCCAGCATTTT.